These T cell receptor beta chains were read from a single sample in a study of T-cell reconstitution after alpha-beta-depleted transplantation in children. MiXCR was run by TCRdb on the PCR reads, yielding one entry per CDR3 protein. This table holds 700,000 or so distinct CDR3 sequences, around 13% found once. This sample comprised PBMCs, obtained before TCRalphabeta/CD19-depleted stem cell transplant. The origin of the receptors is a girl aged 2-10 years with congenital amegakaryocytic thrombocytopenia, due to receive a stem cell transplant. Both conserved end residues are part of each CDR3. The order of the fields is J gene, D gene, clone size, V gene, CDR3 DNA, CDR3 protein. The D gene is left open where the match is weak. Rows give clone size only sometimes, using once, few, many, or a class for an expanded clone.

>TRBJ2-7|TRBD1|few|TRBV20-1
TGCAGTGCCCGAGGGACAGGCCCCTTCTACGAGCAGTACTTC
CSARGTGPFYEQYF
>TRBJ2-7|NA|once|TRBV18
TGTGCCCGCTCCCCGACTGGCCCAGCGGGCCCAACTTACGAGCAGTACTTC
CARSPTGPAGPTYEQYF
>TRBJ2-7|NA|many|TRBV5-1
TGCGCCAGCAGCTTGGTAGACTCCTACGAGCAGTACTTC
CASSLVDSYEQYF
>TRBJ2-5|TRBD2|few|TRBV11-2
TGTGCCAGCAGCTTTACTAGCGGGACGGAGACCCAGTACTTC
CASSFTSGTETQYF
>TRBJ1-6|NA|many|TRBV5-1
TGCGCCAGCAGCTTTTCCGCGGGTAGCAATTCACCCCTCCACTTT
CASSFSAGSNSPLHF
>TRBJ2-1|TRBD2|NA|TRBV5-1
TGCGCCAGCAGCTTGGCGAGTAGCGGGCGTATCTTCAATGAGCAGTTCTTC
CASSLASSGRIFNEQFF
>TRBJ2-7|TRBD2|NA|TRBV7-8
TGTGCCAGCAGCTTAGAAGGGACTGGACTAGCGGGAGACGAGCAGTACTTC
CASSLEGTGLAGDEQYF
>TRBJ2-7|NA|few|TRBV2
TGTGCCAGCAGTGTAGGGGGACACCCCTACGAGCAGTACTTC
CASSVGGHPYEQYF
>TRBJ2-5|NA|many|TRBV27
TGTGCCAGCAGTTTATTGCCCCCCCCGGGAGAGACCCAGTACTTC
CASSLLPPPGETQYF
>TRBJ1-4|NA|many|TRBV12-3/TRBV12-4
TGTGCCAGCAGTTTAGGGATGGGGGAAAAACTGTTTTTT
CASSLGMGEKLFF
>TRBJ2-3|TRBD2|many|TRBV20-1
TGCAGTGCACAAAAGCCTATACTAGCGGGCAACTATTTT
CSAQKPILAGNYF
>TRBJ2-7|TRBD1|many|TRBV6-2/TRBV6-3
TGTGCCATCGCCGAGCAGGGGGACGAGCAGTACTTC
CAIAEQGDEQYF
>TRBJ2-3|NA|many|TRBV10-3
TGTGCCATCAGTTCGGGTTGGGAGGATTACACAGATACGCAGTATTTT
CAISSGWEDYTDTQYF
>TRBJ1-1|NA|NA|TRBV3-1
TGTGCCAGCAGCCGCCGACCCAGGGGATTGAACACTGAAGCTTTCTTT
CASSRRPRGLNTEAFF
>TRBJ1-2|NA|many|TRBV12-3/TRBV12-4
TGTGCCAGCAGGGTTCTTTTCGGCTACACCTTC
CASRVLFGYTF